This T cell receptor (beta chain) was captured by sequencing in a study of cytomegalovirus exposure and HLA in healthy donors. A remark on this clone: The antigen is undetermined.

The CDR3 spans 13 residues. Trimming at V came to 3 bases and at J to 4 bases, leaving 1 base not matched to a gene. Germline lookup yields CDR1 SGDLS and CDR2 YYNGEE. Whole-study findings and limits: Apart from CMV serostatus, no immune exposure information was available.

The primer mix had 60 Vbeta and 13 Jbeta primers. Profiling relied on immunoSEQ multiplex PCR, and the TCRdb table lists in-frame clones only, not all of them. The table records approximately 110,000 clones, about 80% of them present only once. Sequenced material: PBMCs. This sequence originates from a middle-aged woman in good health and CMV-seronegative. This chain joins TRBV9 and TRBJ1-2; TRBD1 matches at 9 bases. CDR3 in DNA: TGTGCCAGCAGCGGGGGACAGGGCTATGGCTACACCTTC. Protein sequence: CASSGGQGYGYTF.